This T cell receptor (beta chain) appears in the sequencing data of a study of cytomegalovirus exposure and HLA in healthy donors. For the study at large: Both the approximately 120 validation repertoires and the 600 to 700 first-cohort repertoires used the same platform, as reported by a later analysis.

The CDR3 runs 12 residues. CDR1 and CDR2 from the germline V gene are SGHDT and YYEEEE. Trimming left V 4 bases short and J 8 bases short, with 12 bases between. Assay: immunoSEQ multiplex PCR; the TCRdb copy retains only in-frame clones and omits some. There are some 210,000 clones in the sample; roughly 83% occur only once, and less than 7% lies in the top ten. V and J are TRBV5-6 and TRBJ1-1, with D unresolved. Sequencing was carried out using PBMCs. The sequence came from a woman younger than 35 in good health and CMV-seronegative. The CDR3 DNA sequence: TGTGCCAGCAGCCCATGGGGAGGAGAAGCTTTCTTT. It specifies CASSPWGGEAFF.